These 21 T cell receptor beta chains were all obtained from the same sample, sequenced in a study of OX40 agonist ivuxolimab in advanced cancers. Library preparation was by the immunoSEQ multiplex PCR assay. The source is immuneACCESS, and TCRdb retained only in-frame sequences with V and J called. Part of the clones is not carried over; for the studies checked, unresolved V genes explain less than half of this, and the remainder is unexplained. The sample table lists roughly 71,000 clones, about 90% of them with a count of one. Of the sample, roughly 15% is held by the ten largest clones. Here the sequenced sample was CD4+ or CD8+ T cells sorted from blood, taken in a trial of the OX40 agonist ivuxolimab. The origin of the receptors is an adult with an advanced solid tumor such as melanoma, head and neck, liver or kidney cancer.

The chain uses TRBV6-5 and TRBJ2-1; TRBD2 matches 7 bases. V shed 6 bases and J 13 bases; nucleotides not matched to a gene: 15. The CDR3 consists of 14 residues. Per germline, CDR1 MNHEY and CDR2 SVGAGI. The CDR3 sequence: CASSYEAGGLLQFF. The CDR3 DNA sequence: TGTGCCAGCAGCTACGAGGCCGGGGGGTTATTACAGTTCTTC.

The CDR3 DNA reads as TGCGCCAGCAGCTTGGTGTCAGGAGGGACTGGCACCATATATTTT. Encoded protein: CASSLVSGGTGTIYF. The V call is TRBV5-1, the J call TRBJ1-3; weak D call: TRBD1 (5 bases). This CDR3 spans 15 amino acids. Germline CDR1 SGHRS, CDR2 YFSETQ. The V end lost 0 bases, the J end lost 9 bases, and 16 bases lay between the germline ends.

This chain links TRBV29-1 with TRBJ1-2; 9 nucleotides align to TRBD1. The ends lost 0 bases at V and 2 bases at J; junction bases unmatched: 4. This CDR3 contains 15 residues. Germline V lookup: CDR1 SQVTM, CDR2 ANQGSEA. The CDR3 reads CSVEEPTGGNYGYTF. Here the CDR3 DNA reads TGCAGCGTTGAAGAGCCGACAGGGGGAAACTATGGCTACACCTTC.

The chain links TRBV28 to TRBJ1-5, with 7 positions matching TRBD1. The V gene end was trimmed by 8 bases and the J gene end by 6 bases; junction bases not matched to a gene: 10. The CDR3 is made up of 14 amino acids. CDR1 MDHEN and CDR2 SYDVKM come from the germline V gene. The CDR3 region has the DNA TGTGCCAGCCAGACAGGGTCAAGGCTTCAGCCCCAGCATTTT. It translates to CASQTGSRLQPQHF.

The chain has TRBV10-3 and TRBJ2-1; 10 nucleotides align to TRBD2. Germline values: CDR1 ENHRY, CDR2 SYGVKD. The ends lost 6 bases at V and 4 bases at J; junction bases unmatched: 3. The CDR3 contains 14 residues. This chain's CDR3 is CAIRELAGYNEQFF. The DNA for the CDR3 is TGTGCCATCAGAGAACTAGCGGGATACAATGAGCAGTTCTTC.

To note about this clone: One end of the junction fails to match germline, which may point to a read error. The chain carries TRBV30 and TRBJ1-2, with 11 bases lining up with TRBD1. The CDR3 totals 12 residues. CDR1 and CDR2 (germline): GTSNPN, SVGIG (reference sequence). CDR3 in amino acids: CAWSGGDRGCFF. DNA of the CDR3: TGTGCCTGGAGTGGAGGGGACAGGGGGTGTTTCTTC.

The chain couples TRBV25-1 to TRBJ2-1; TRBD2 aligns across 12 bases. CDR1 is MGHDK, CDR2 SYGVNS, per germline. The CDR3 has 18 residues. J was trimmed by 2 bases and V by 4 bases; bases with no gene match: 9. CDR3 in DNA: TGTGCCAGCAGTGCTCTAGCGGGAGGGCCGGAAACCTACAATGAGCAGTTCTTC. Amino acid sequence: CASSALAGGPETYNEQFF.

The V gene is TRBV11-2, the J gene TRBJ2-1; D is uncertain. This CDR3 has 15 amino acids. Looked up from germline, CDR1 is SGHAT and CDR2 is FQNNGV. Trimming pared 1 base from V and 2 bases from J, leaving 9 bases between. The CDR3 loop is CASSLVIRTYNEQFF. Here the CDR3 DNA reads TGTGCCAGCAGCTTAGTTATTCGCACCTACAATGAGCAGTTCTTC.

In DNA, the CDR3 is TGTGCCAGCAGCCCCCCGGGAAGGGGAAACACCATATATTTT. This translates into CASSPPGRGNTIYF. The gene calls are TRBV5-6 and TRBJ1-3; D is unresolved. This CDR3 is built from 14 residues. Per germline, CDR1 SGHDT and CDR2 YYEEEE. Trimming pared 4 bases from V and 4 bases from J, leaving 12 bases between.

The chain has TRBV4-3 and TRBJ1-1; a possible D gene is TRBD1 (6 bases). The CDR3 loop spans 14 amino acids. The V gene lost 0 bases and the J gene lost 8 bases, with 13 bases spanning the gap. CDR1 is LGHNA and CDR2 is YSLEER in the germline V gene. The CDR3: CASSQEGGASEAFF. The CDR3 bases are TGCGCCAGCAGCCAAGAGGGGGGCGCATCAGAAGCTTTCTTT.

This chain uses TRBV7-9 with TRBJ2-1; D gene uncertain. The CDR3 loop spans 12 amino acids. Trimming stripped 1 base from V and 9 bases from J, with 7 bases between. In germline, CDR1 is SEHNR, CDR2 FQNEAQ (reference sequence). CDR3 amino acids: CASSLGVFEQFF. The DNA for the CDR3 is TGTGCCAGCAGCTTAGGAGTTTTTGAGCAGTTCTTC.

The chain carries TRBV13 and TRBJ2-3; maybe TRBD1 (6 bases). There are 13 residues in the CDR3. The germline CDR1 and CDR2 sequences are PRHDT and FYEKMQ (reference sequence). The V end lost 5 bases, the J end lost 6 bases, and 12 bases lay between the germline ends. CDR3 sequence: CASSTRGPDTQYF. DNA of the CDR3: TGTGCCAGCAGCACCAGGGGCCCCGATACGCAGTATTTT.

The CDR3 nucleotides read TGTGCCAGCAGCTCCGGACTAGCGGGCTACGAGCAGTACTTC. Amino acids: CASSSGLAGYEQYF. The gene calls are TRBV7-8 and TRBJ2-7; 11 bases map to TRBD2. In germline, CDR1 is SGHVS, CDR2 FQNEAQ. This CDR3 is 14 amino acids long. The ends lost 4 bases at V and 3 bases at J; junction bases unmatched: 2. Complete variable domain (other parts from reference TRBV7-8 and TRBJ2-7): GAGVSQSPRYKVAKRGQDVALRCDPISGHVSLFWYQQALGQGPEFLTYFQNEAQLDKSGLPSDRFFAERPEGSVSTLKIQRTQQEDSAVYLCASSSGLAGYEQYFGPGTRLTVT.

The CDR3 loop reads CSVEADFLRETQYF. In DNA form, the CDR3 reads TGCAGCGTTGAGGCGGACTTCCTTCGGGAGACCCAGTACTTC. The chain employs TRBV29-1 and TRBJ2-5; D possibly corresponds to TRBD2 (5 bases). The CDR3 contains 14 residues. V lost 3 bases and J lost 5, with 16 bases in between. In germline, CDR1 is SQVTM, CDR2 ANQGSEA.

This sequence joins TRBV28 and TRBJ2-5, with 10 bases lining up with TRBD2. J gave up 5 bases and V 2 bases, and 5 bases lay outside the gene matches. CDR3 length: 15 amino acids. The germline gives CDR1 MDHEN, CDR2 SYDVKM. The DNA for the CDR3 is TGTGCCAGCAGTTTACAGCGGGAGGGCCCGGAGACCCAGTACTTC. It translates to CASSLQREGPETQYF.

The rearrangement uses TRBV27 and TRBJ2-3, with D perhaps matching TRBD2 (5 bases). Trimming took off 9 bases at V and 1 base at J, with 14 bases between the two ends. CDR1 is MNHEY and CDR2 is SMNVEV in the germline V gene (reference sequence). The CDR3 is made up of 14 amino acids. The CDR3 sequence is CASGLAIRTDTQYF. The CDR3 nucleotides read TGTGCCAGTGGGCTAGCTATTCGCACAGATACGCAGTATTTT.

The CDR3 DNA reads TGCGCCAGCAGCTCGGACAGAAAATATAGCTCCTACAATGAGCAGTTCTTC. This sequence encodes CASSSDRKYSSYNEQFF. The chain joins TRBV5-1 to TRBJ2-1; D is perhaps TRBD1 (6 bases). CDR3 size: 17 residues. Germline V gene data show CDR1 as SGHRS and CDR2 as YFSETQ. Trimming removed 3 bases from V and 0 bases from J, with 16 bases in between.

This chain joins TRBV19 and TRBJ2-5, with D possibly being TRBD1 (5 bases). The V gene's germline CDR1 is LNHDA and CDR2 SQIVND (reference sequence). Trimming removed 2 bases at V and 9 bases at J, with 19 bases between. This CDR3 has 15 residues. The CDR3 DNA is TGTGCCAGTAGTATAACGGCCGTCCCAGGGTCGGCCCAGTACTTC. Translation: CASSITAVPGSAQYF.

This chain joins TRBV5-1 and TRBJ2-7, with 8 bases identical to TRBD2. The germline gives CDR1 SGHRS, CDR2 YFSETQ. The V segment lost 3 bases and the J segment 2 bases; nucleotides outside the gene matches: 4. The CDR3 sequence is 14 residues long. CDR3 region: CASSSTSGTYEQYF. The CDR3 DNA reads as TGCGCCAGCAGCTCCACTAGCGGTACCTACGAGCAGTACTTC.

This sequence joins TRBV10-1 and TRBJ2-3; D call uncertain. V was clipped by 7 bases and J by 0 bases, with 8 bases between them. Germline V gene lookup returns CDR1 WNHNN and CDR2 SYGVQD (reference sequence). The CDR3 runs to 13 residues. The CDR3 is CASITSSTDTQYF. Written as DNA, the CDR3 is TGCGCCAGCATTACATCTAGCACAGATACGCAGTATTTT.

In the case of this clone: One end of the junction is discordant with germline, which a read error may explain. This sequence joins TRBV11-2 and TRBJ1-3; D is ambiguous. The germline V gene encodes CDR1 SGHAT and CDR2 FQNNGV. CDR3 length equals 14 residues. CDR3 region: CASSQLPGGNTIYF. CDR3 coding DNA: TGCGCCAGCAGCCAACTTCCGGGAGGAAACACCATATATTTT.